Listed here are 2 T cell receptor beta chains from one sample, sequenced in a study of PD-L1 blockade in urothelial cancer. Time point indicated: pretreatment peripheral blood. TCRdb keeps only in-frame clones here, not all; method: immunoSEQ multiplex PCR. The sample includes some 74,000 clones, just under 85% of them seen just once. Sequenced here: PBMCs, sampled around atezolizumab (anti-PD-L1) treatment. Receptors originate from a middle-aged man with urothelial cancer.

This sequence joins TRBV5-6 and TRBJ2-1, with 8 nucleotides matching TRBD2. Trimming took 4 bases from V and 7 from J; bases not matched to a gene: 16. The germline CDR1 and CDR2 sequences are SGHDT and YYEEEE. This CDR3 region has 17 residues. Here the CDR3 DNA reads TGTGCCAGCAGCCTTCCAGGAAGCGGGAGTACGAGGAATGAGCAGTTCTTC. It translates to CASSLPGSGSTRNEQFF.

This rearrangement joins TRBV19 to TRBJ1-3; unclear D gene. The CDR3 has 15 amino acids. Germline loops: CDR1 LNHDA, CDR2 SQIVND (reference sequence). V was shortened by 3 bases and J by 3 bases, with 12 bases between the two germline ends. The CDR3 protein is CASSIGQSHGNTIYF. The CDR3 DNA sequence: TGTGCCAGTAGTATTGGGCAGTCCCATGGAAACACCATATATTTT.